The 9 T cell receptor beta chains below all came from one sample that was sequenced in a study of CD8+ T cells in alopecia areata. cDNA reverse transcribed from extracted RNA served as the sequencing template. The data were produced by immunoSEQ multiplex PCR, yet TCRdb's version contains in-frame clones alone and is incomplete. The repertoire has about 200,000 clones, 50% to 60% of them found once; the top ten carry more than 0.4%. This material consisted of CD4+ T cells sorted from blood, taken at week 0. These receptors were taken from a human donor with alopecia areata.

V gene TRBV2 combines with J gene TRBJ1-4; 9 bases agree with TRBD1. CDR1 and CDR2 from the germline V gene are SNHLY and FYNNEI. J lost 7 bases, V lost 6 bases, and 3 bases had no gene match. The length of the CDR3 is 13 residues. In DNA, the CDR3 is TGTGCCAGCAGGCCGGGACAGGGTGAAAAACTGTTTTTT. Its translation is CASRPGQGEKLFF.

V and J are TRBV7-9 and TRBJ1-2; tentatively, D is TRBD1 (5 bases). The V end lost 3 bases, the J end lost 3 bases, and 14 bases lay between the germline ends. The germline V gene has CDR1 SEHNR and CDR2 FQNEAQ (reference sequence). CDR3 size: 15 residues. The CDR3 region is CASSFQDKGDYGYTF. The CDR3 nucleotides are TGTGCCAGCAGCTTCCAGGACAAGGGCGACTATGGCTACACCTTC.

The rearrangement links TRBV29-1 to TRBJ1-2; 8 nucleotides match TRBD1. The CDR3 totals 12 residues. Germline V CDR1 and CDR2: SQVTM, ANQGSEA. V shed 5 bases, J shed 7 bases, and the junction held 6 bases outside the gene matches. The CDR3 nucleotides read TGCAGCGTTTTGGGGACAGGCTTTGGCTACACCTTC. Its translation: CSVLGTGFGYTF.

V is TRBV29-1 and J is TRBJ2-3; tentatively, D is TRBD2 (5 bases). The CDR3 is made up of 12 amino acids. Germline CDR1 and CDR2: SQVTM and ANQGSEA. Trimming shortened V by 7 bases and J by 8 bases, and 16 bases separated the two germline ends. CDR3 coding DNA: TGCAGCGCCGAGTGGCTAGCCGGTACGCAGTATTTT. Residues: CSAEWLAGTQYF.

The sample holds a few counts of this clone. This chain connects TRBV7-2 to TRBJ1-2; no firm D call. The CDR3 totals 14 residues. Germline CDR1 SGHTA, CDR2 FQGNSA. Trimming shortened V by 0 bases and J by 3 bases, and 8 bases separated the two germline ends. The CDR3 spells CASSLAGVDYGYTF. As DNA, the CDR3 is TGTGCCAGCAGCTTAGCCGGGGTCGACTATGGCTACACCTTC.

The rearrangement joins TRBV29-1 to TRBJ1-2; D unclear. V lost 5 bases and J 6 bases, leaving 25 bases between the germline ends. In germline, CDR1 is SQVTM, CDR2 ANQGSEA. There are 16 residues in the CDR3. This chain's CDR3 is CSVNEPKGVQSHGYTF. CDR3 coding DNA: TGCAGCGTTAACGAGCCTAAGGGAGTCCAGTCCCATGGCTACACCTTC.

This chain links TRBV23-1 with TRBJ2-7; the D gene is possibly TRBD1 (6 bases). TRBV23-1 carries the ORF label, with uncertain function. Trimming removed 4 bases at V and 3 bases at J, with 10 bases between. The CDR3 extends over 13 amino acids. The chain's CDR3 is CASSRQGIYEQYF. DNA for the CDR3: TGCGCCAGCAGTCGTCAGGGGATCTACGAGCAGTACTTC.

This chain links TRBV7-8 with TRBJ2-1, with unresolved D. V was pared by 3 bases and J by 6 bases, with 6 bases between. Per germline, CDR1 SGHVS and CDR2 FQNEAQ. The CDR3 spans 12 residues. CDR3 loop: CASSFFPNEQFF. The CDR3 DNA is TGTGCCAGCAGCTTCTTCCCCAATGAGCAGTTCTTC.

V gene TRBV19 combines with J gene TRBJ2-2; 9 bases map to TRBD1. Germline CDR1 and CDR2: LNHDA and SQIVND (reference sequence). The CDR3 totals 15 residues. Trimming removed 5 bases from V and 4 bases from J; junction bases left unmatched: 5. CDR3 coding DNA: TGTGCCAGTAGTGTGGGACAGGGCACCACCGGGGAGCTGTTTTTT. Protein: CASSVGQGTTGELFF.